The clone carrying this T cell receptor (beta chain) was seen only a few times. What it binds is not known. A junction boundary mismatches the germline segment, possibly from a read error. The source of the sample is a study of T cell repertoires in cytomegalovirus infection. Study-wide background: CMV epitopes, recently identified HLA-C-restricted and well-studied HLA-B-restricted, were used.

Whole-study findings and limits: There were carriers of CMV plus the relevant HLA, and cumulative public TCR beta family frequency identified them. HLA-C-restricted CMV-specific TCR beta clonotypes were dominant in the ex vivo response.

TCRdb re-called the reads with MiXCR, one entry per CDR3 protein. Among approximately 910,000 distinct CDR3 sequences listed, roughly a third were seen once. Germline values: CDR1 SGHVS, CDR2 FNYEAQ. The CDR3 contains 13 residues. V and J are TRBV7-6 and TRBJ2-1; tentatively, D is TRBD1 (5 bases). The receptor comes from a human donor in good health (CMV status not recorded). Some clones in this sample may be carry-over from other donors' samples. The sample consisted of cultured CD8+ T cells from PBMCs, taken from culture after CMV antigen stimulation. The CDR3 DNA follows: TGTGCTAGCAGCTTAGGGGCGCTACGTGAGCAGTTCTTC. As protein: CASSLGALREQFF.